These 5 T cell receptor beta chains came from one sample sequenced in a study of shared clonotypes between healthy human individuals. Assay used: immunoSEQ multiplex PCR; TCRdb lists only in-frame clones, some missing. The sample contains 980,000 or so clones, 76% of which appear only once. Input material: memory CD4+ T cells sorted from blood. Subset given: CD45RA-negative fraction. The receptors shown here come from a man aged 18-30 years in good health.

The chain carries TRBV28 and TRBJ2-5, with D possibly matching TRBD1 (6 bases). The CDR3 sequence is 12 residues long. Germline V lookup: CDR1 MDHEN, CDR2 SYDVKM. Trimming took 7 bases from V and 11 from J, leaving 17 bases between them. The CDR3 DNA reads TGTGCCAGCACCGGGGACACCAGAAAGCAGTACTTC. Translating gives CASTGDTRKQYF.

This chain links TRBV18 with TRBJ1-5; unclear D gene. The CDR3 consists of 13 residues. Germline-derived CDR1 and CDR2 are KGHSH and LQKENI. V lost 8 bases, J lost 7 bases, and 15 bases lay in between. CDR3 protein: CASTREGTQPQHF. CDR3 bases: TGTGCCAGCACGAGGGAGGGAACGCAGCCCCAGCATTTT.

V usage is TRBV29-1 and J usage is TRBJ1-1; no clear D gene. The germline V and J ends were trimmed by 6 bases and 5 bases, with 19 bases remaining between them. CDR1 and CDR2 (germline): SQVTM, ANQGSEA. This CDR3 spans 14 amino acids. This chain's CDR3 is CSVRAYGPGTEAFF. The CDR3 DNA follows: TGCAGCGTGAGGGCCTACGGCCCTGGGACTGAAGCTTTCTTT.

This clone was counted a few times. The CDR3 sequence: CASFPLGGDTGELFF. The CDR3 DNA sequence: TGCGCCAGCTTCCCGCTAGGGGGCGATACCGGGGAGCTGTTTTTT. V usage is TRBV5-1 and J usage is TRBJ2-2; 7 bases are a match to TRBD1. CDR1 is SGHRS, CDR2 YFSETQ, per germline. The J segment lost 5 bases and the V segment lost 7 bases, leaving 11 bases of the junction unmatched. The CDR3 loop spans 15 amino acids.

This clone was counted ten times or more. The J gene is TRBJ1-3, the V gene TRBV6-1; D might be TRBD1 (6 bases). CDR3 length: 15 amino acids. Germline V gives CDR1 MNHNS, CDR2 SASEGT. V lost 4 bases and J lost 0, with 10 bases in between. The DNA of the CDR3 is TGTGCCAGCAGTGCGACGGACAGCTCTGGAAACACCATATATTTT. It specifies CASSATDSSGNTIYF.